Following are 4 T cell receptor beta chains from one sample sequenced in a study of cytomegalovirus exposure and HLA in healthy donors. Researchers ran the PCR with 60 Vbeta and 13 Jbeta primers. Profiling relied on immunoSEQ multiplex PCR, and the TCRdb table lists in-frame clones only, not all of them. Of around 64,000 clones in the sample, roughly 87% are singletons; the top ten hold around 10%. The sample taken for sequencing was PBMCs. These receptors all come from a female donor in good health and CMV-seronegative.

This clone was detected only a few times. The chain combines TRBV9 with TRBJ2-2; TRBD1 matches 7 bases. Trimming at V came to 3 bases and at J to 4 bases, leaving 6 bases not matched to a gene. The CDR3 has 15 residues. Germline CDR1 SGDLS, CDR2 YYNGEE. CDR3 bases: TGTGCCAGCAGCGGAAGACAGGGAACCACCGGGGAGCTGTTTTTT. It codes for CASSGRQGTTGELFF.

The table lists this clone with a few counts. The V call is TRBV2, the J call TRBJ2-5; 9 nucleotides align to TRBD1. This CDR3 is built from 13 residues. J lost 5 bases, V lost 9 bases, and 7 bases had no gene match. CDR1 and CDR2 from the germline V gene are SNHLY and FYNNEI. DNA of the CDR3: TGTGCCAGGCAAGGGACAGGGAAGGAGACCCAGTACTTC. As protein: CARQGTGKETQYF.

This rearrangement joins TRBV5-1 to TRBJ2-3, with 8 bases aligning to TRBD2. Germline V gene data show CDR1 as SGHRS and CDR2 as YFSETQ. The CDR3 consists of 16 residues. With V trimmed by 1 base and J by 4 bases, 8 bases remained unmatched. The CDR3 nucleotides are TGCGCCAGCAGCTTGTTCAGCGGGGGAGGGGCAGATACGCAGTATTTT. This sequence encodes CASSLFSGGGADTQYF.

J is TRBJ2-1 and V is TRBV11-2, with a possible D match to TRBD1 (6 bases). V dropped 0 bases and J dropped 4 bases, with 10 bases sitting between them. Germline values: CDR1 SGHAT, CDR2 FQNNGV. The length of the CDR3 is 15 residues. CDR3 bases: TGTGCCAGCAGCTTAGACCGGACAGCATACAATGAGCAGTTCTTC. Its protein product is CASSLDRTAYNEQFF.